Below, one T cell receptor beta chain is given with its context. It lacks a known antigen. Base qualities are not provided; no much larger clone lies one nucleotide away. The germline V gene encodes CDR1 SGHDT and CDR2 YYEEEE. Including the terminal cysteine and phenylalanine, the CDR3 comprises 14 residues. Of the read, only the CDR3 DNA is kept; its 42 bases are in frame from base 1. This sample is drawn from a study of blood T cells in healthy people across ages (dated by TCRdb to 2013 to 2016). For context, the study as a whole: Template switching captured roughly one uniquely barcoded TCR beta cDNA molecule per two T cells in model experiments. The study measured age-related changes in TCR beta repertoire diversity using deep sequencing normalized with unique cDNA molecular identifiers. Donors were grouped into four age groups: young (average 16 years), middle-aged (roughly 38), aged (approximately 58) and long-lived (just over 80). For two donors (one aged 18 to 29 and one aged 80 or older), the study analyzed two additional independent replicas of 1 million unique cDNA reads from the same blood draw. What the study reported, not specific to this receptor: Compared with the aged group, more naive CD4+ T cells, fewer expanded clones and increased TCR diversity were shown by the long-lived group, suggesting age selection. As age increased, observed TCR beta diversity per million T cells dropped in a roughly linear way, and a significant reduction was already evident by age about 36. Bulk unsorted PBMC profiling prevented conclusive comparison of naive and antigen-experienced compartments. Estimates of total diversity based on one million sequenced T cells were regarded as lower bounds and as underestimates. Donor CMV infection status was unknown, potentially confounding age-related changes in expanded clonotypes. There was a strong correlation between observed TCR beta diversity and the percentage of naive T cells measured by flow cytometry.

The library was built by means of 5' RACE. Sequencing was carried out with an Illumina HiSeq 2500. A second roughly 7 to 11 cycle PCR used a sample-barcoded 5' primer and a J-beta primer mix. Each TCR beta cDNA molecule received a unique molecular identifier from a template-switch 5' adaptor carrying 12 random nucleotides. Each sample yielded at least 2.5 million CDR3-containing paired-end reads. All of the RNA was converted into first-strand cDNA using the Mint cDNA synthesis kit, with a TRBC-specific oligonucleotide serving as the primer. After uracil-DNA glycosylase treatment, a first 18-cycle PCR used universal primers M1SS and BC2_uni_R on all cDNA. The published analysis was carried out like this. Each sample was normalized by randomly selecting 1 million high-quality reads, each carrying a distinct molecular identifier. Instead of being binned into consensus sequences, reads with shared molecular identifiers were discarded. MiTCR, with a Q25 quality threshold and the strictest error-elimination algorithm, was used for CDR3 identification, clonotype clustering and error correction. Lower-bound total TCR beta diversity was estimated with a nonparametric unseen species model using Euler transformation. TCRdb redid the processing of the public reads, applying fastp at Q25 and MiXCR, and retained in-frame beta chains. Identical CDR3 protein sequences are pooled into one entry, listed with their most common genes and DNA. TCRdb's processing, not the study's, gives the V and J calls here. In all, the sample holds around 1,000,000 distinct CDR3 sequences, and about 25% of those were seen once. Less than 0.85% of the sample rests with the top ten.

The donors were 40 or so Caucasian individuals from Russia, aged roughly 6 to 100 years, who were systemically healthy. Around 9.8 milliliters of peripheral blood were collected from each donor into EDTA-treated Vacutainer tubes. Ficoll-Paque density-gradient centrifugation was used to isolate PBMCs, with at least 7 million per sample. Trizol reagent was used to extract total RNA from the PBMCs, yielding at least 5.5 micrograms per sample. For every donor, an aliquot of PBMCs went through flow cytometry to measure the percentages of naive CD45RAhigh/CD27high T cells. These data were also filed under a second study, of T cells of mothers and their children. As noted in the second study: The donors were nine systemically healthy Caucasian individuals, made up of three mothers and their six children. cDNA synthesis consumed the entire amount of extracted RNA, loaded at 1.5 ug RNA in each 15 ul reaction. In the second PCR, the M1S primer added sample barcodes and 2-4 random nucleotides. Each mother yielded over 8.5 million TCR beta CDR3 reads and each child a few million reads. Thymic selection similarly shapes TCR recombination output in related and unrelated pairs, with minor effect from inherited differences. Normalized repertoire overlap in related mother-child pairs was always slightly higher than in unrelated mother-child pairs, but the difference was never significant. No persistent microchimeric T cell clones were detected, at a sensitivity of roughly 100 clones per million clonotypes. The study used deep NGS to compare TCR beta repertoires of mothers and children, seeking features distinguishing related mother-child pairs from unrelated individuals. Mothers averaged around 40 +/- 4 years of age and children averaged around 10 +/- 4 years. Libraries were sequenced on Illumina HiSeq 2000 with 100+100 nt paired-end reads after adapter ligation with NEBNext reagents. To avoid cross-contamination, the mother libraries and the child libraries were prepared a month apart and sequenced in separate runs. For each donor, somewhere between 500,000 and 2,000,000 distinct TCR beta clonotypes were identified. Naive TCR beta clonotypes were estimated from low-frequency clonotypes matched to each donor's FACS-determined naive share, without sorting.

This TCR came from a girl aged 2 to 9 in good health. The sample was blood. Rearrangement joined TRBV5-6 to TRBJ2-5, and 9 junction bases match TRBD2. The J call may be in error: the DNA end matches TRBJ2-7 better. The CDR3 here reads CASSFRGRAHEQYF. The nucleotide sequence is TGTGCCAGCAGCTTCCGCGGGAGGGCCCACGAGCAGTACTTC.